The rows below give T cell receptor beta chains drawn from one sample of a study of T-cell reconstitution after alpha-beta-depleted transplantation in children. TCRdb used MiXCR to reprocess the PCR reads, holding one entry per CDR3 protein. Of 380,000 or so distinct CDR3 sequences in the sample, 10% to 15% were seen once. Specimen: PBMCs, collected from the stem cell graft. Source of these receptors: a human donor who donated a stem cell graft to a child with Fanconi anemia. CDR3s include the opening cysteine and the closing phenylalanine or tryptophan. The D gene is left open where the match is weak. Not every row has a clone size; where given, it reads once, few, many or a size class.

clone size,V gene,J gene,D gene,CDR3 protein,CDR3 DNA
many,TRBV12-3/TRBV12-4,TRBJ1-3,NA,CASSLKGSSGNTIYF,TGTGCCAGCAGTTTAAAGGGAAGCTCTGGAAACACCATATATTTT
NA,TRBV7-9,TRBJ2-7,NA,CASSPGPKYEQYF,TGTGCCAGCAGCCCGGGTCCGAAATACGAGCAGTACTTC
many,TRBV4-3,TRBJ2-2,NA,CASSPEGTGELFF,TGCGCCAGCAGCCCAGAAGGGACCGGGGAGCTGTTTTTT
few,TRBV12-3/TRBV12-4,TRBJ2-2,NA,CASTIGGAGELFF,TGTGCCAGCACCATTGGGGGTGCCGGGGAGCTGTTTTTT
few,TRBV19,TRBJ2-2,NA,CASRFWDQNTGELFF,TGTGCCAGTCGTTTTTGGGACCAAAACACCGGGGAGCTGTTTTTT
few,TRBV27,TRBJ2-3,NA,CASSRYHGSDTQYF,TGTGCCAGCAGTCGTTATCACGGCTCAGATACGCAGTATTTT
NA,TRBV28,TRBJ2-1,NA,CASSLAASFNEQFF,TGTGCCAGCAGTTTAGCGGCCTCCTTTAATGAGCAGTTCTTC
NA,TRBV9,TRBJ1-3,NA,CASSVKGSNSGNTIYF,TGTGCCAGCAGCGTGAAGGGGTCCAACTCTGGAAACACCATATATTTT
many,TRBV4-3,TRBJ2-1,TRBD2,CASSQERLRLAGGQNEQFF,TGCGCCAGCAGCCAAGAAAGGCTGAGACTAGCGGGGGGGCAGAATGAGCAGTTCTTC
few,TRBV29-1,TRBJ2-3,TRBD2,CSVEVGTSLKGDTQYF,TGCAGCGTTGAAGTTGGGACTAGCCTTAAGGGAGATACGCAGTATTTT
many,TRBV20-1,TRBJ2-6,NA,CSATAGANVLTF,TGCAGTGCTACCGCTGGGGCCAACGTCCTGACTTTC
NA,TRBV10-2,TRBJ2-1,TRBD1,CASSESRARGSTNEQFF,TGCGCCAGCAGTGAGTCGAGGGCCAGGGGGTCTACCAATGAGCAGTTCTTC
many,TRBV13,TRBJ2-1,NA,CASSLGLILGSYNEQFF,TGTGCCAGCAGCTTAGGCCTGATCTTGGGATCATACAATGAGCAGTTCTTC
NA,TRBV20-1,TRBJ1-1,NA,CSARDPGAPTDEAFF,TGCAGTGCTAGAGACCCCGGGGCGCCGACAGATGAAGCTTTCTTT
few,TRBV6-5,TRBJ2-5,NA,CASSYSVREYQETQYF,TGTGCCAGCAGTTACTCGGTCAGAGAGTACCAAGAGACCCAGTACTTC
few,TRBV29-1,TRBJ1-3,TRBD1,CSVALGTGGNTIYF,TGCAGCGTTGCATTAGGGACAGGAGGAAACACCATATATTTT
NA,TRBV24-1,TRBJ2-4,NA,CATSQGRSDIQYF,TGTGCCACCAGCCAGGGCAGGTCCGACATTCAGTACTTC
many,TRBV5-1,TRBJ2-7,NA,CASSLEGNSYEQYF,TGCGCCAGCAGCTTGGAAGGGAACTCCTACGAGCAGTACTTC
many,TRBV5-8,TRBJ2-1,NA,CASSREQSSYNEQFF,TGTGCCAGCAGCCGGGAGCAGAGCTCCTACAATGAGCAGTTCTTC
few,TRBV15,TRBJ1-1,NA,CATRGGETVLLNTEAFF,TGTGCCACCAGGGGGGGGGAAACAGTACTTCTGAACACTGAAGCTTTCTTT